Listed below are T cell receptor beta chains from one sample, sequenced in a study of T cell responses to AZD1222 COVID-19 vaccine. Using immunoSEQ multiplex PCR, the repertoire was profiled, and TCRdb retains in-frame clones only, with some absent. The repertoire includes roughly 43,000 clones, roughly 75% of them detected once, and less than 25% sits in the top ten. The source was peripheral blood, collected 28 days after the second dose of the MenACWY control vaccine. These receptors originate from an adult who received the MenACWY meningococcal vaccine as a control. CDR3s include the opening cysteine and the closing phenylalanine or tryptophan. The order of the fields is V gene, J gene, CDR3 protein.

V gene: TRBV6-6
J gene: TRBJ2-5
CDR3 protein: CASSYSEGAETQYF

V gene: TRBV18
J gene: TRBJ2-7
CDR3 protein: CASSPQEALEQYF

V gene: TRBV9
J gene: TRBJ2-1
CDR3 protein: CASSVLGLAGGPSYNEQFF

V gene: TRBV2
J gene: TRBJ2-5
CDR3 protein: CASTGTSGGQETQYF

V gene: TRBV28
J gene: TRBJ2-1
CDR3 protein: CASARVGTGIIACFF

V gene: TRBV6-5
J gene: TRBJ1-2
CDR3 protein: CASTPSGRVDGYTF

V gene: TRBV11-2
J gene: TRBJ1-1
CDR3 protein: CASSLGGEAFF

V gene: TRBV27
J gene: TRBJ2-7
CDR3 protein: CASTLEQYF

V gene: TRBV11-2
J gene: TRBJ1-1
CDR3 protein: CASSFRTGYTEAFF

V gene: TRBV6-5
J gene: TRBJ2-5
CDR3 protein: CASSPETGGQETQYF

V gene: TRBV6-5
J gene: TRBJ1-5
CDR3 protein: CASSRQGAGQPQHF

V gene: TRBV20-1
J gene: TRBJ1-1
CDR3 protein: CSAPGNTEAFF

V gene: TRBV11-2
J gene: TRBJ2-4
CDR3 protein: CASSLKTGTGLYF

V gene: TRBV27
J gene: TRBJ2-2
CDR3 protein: CASRLLGLAGGNTGELFF

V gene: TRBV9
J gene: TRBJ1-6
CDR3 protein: CASARGTGLYNSPLHF

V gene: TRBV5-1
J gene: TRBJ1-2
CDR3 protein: CASSLGGQGTGGYTF

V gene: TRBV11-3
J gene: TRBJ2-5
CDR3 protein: CASSLGGLGSETQYF

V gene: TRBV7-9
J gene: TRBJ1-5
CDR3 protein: CASSLVGRGNQPQHF

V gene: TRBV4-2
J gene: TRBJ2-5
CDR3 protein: CASSQDRAAQETQYF

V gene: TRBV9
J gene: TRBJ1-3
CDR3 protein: CASSLDRSGNTIYF

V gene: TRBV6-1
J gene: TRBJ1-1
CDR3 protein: CASSEGARPEAFF

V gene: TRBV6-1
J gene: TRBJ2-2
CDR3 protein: CASSDRQGAGGELFF

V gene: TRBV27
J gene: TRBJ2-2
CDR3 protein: CASSPNIAGELFF

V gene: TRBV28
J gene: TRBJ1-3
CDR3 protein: CASSSGIRGSNTIYF

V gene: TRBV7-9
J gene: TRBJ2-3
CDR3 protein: CASSLASRVREHEF

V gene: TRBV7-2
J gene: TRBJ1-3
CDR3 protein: CASSSPKRNTIYF

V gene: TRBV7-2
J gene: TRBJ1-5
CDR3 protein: CASSPQVLSNQPQHF

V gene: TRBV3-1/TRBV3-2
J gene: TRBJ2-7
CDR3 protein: CASSQDLTVNAYEQYF

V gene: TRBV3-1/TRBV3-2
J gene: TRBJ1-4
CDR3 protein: CASSQLMTGPNEKLFF

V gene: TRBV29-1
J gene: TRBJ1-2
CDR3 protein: CSVVVGLRSGYTF

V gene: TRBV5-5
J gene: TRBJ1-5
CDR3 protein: CASSPRVDNQPQHF

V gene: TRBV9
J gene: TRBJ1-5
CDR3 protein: CASSRGMGGRNQPQHF

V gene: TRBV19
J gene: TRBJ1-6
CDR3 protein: CASSADRRRTQGSPLHF

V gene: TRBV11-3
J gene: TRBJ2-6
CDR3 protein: CASSRDSNVLTF

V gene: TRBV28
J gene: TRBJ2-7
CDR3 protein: CASSKGQGRLEQYF

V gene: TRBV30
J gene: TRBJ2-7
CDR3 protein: CAGIRELGEQYF

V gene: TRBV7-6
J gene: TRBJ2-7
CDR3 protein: CASSRSQDYEQYF

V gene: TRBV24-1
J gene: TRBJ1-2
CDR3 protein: CATSDLTGDYGYTF

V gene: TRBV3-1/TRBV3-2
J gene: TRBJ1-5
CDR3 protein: CASSPRDGSNQPQHF

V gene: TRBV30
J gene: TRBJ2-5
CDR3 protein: CAWSVLGLAGTTQYF

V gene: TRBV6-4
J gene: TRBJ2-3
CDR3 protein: CASSSGRATDTQYF

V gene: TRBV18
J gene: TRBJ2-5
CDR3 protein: CASSPPSGMETQYF

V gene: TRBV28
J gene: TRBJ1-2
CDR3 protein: CASSSGLDYGYTF

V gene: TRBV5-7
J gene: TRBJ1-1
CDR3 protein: CASSLDTEAFF

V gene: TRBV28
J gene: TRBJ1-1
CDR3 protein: CASSFSGWVVAFF

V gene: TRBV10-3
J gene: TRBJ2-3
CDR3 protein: CAIGLRTDTQYF

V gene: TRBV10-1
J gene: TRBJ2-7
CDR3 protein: CASSESGLAEQYF

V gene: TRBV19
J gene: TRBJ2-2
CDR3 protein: CASSIRTGTTGELFF

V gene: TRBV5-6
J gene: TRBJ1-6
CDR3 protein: CASSPGRVYSPLHF

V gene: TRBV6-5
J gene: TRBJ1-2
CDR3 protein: CASSLEGGYGYTF

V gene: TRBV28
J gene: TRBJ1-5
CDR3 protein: CASRTTGPSNQPQHF